These 14 T cell receptor beta chains share one sample of origin, sequenced in a study of T cells in narcolepsy. The table came from immunoSEQ multiplex PCR; TCRdb's copy has only in-frame clones and leaves some out. Of fewer than 30,000 clones in the sample, more than 80% are singletons; the top ten hold approximately 1.3%. What was sequenced was CD45RA- memory CD4+ T cells from PBMCs. These receptors were taken from a human donor with narcolepsy.

This clone was counted a few times. The chain recombines TRBV2 with TRBJ1-3, with unresolved D. Germline values: CDR1 SNHLY, CDR2 FYNNEI. This CDR3 contains 14 residues. V gave up 5 bases and J gave up 3 bases, with 11 bases separating them. The CDR3 coding sequence is TGTGCCAGCAGTCAGAGGGTCGGTGGAAACACCATATATTTT. Its translation: CASSQRVGGNTIYF.

V is TRBV5-1 and J is TRBJ2-1, with 9 bases matching TRBD1. Germline CDR1 is SGHRS and CDR2 is YFSETQ. V lost 0 bases and J lost 8; bases outside the gene matches: 9. The CDR3 length is 16 residues. CDR3 DNA: TGCGCCAGCAGCTTGGTTGGAACGGACAGGGGCGATGAGCAGTTCTTC. Its protein is CASSLVGTDRGDEQFF.

The chain employs TRBV15 and TRBJ2-1; TRBD2 aligns across 7 bases. The germline gives CDR1 LNHNV, CDR2 YYDKDF (reference sequence). V shed 5 bases, J shed 6 bases, and the junction held 4 bases outside the gene matches. CDR3 length: 13 amino acids. This CDR3 is CATSYGLVNEQFF. The CDR3, as DNA: TGTGCCACCAGCTACGGACTAGTCAATGAGCAGTTCTTC.

In its sample, this clone was seen once. The CDR3 DNA reads as TGTGCCAGCAGGGTTCAAGCGGGAGGGCCCGGGGAGCTGTTTTTT. It is translated as CASRVQAGGPGELFF. The chain has TRBV7-3 and TRBJ2-2; 10 positions match TRBD2. Losses at the gene ends were 6 bases for V and 6 bases for J; bases not matched to a gene: 7. The CDR3 runs 15 residues. Germline CDR1 is SGHTA and CDR2 is FQGTGA.

The chain has TRBV27 and TRBJ1-6; D is possibly TRBD1 (6 bases). Germline-derived CDR1 and CDR2 are MNHEY and SMNVEV (reference sequence). The CDR3 sequence is 14 residues long. Trimming pared 4 bases from V and 8 bases from J, leaving 12 bases between. The CDR3 loop reads CASSSQGGYSPLHF. The CDR3 DNA reads as TGTGCCAGCAGTTCACAGGGAGGGTATTCACCCCTCCACTTT.

V is TRBV7-9 and J is TRBJ2-5, with 12 bases matching TRBD1. Germline assignment: CDR1 SEHNR and CDR2 FQNEAQ (reference sequence). J gave up 4 bases and V 8 bases, and 11 bases lay outside the gene matches. The CDR3 has 16 amino acids. The CDR3 nucleotides are TGTGCCAGCGTACGCCTCGGGACAGGGGGCGGAGAGACCCAGTACTTC. Its protein product is CASVRLGTGGGETQYF.

The chain has TRBV28 and TRBJ1-2, with 9 bases fitting TRBD1. CDR1 is MDHEN and CDR2 is SYDVKM in the germline V gene. There are 14 residues in the CDR3. The V gene end was trimmed by 4 bases and the J gene end by 6 bases; junction bases not matched to a gene: 6. CDR3 in amino acids: CASSSTGGADGYTF. CDR3 nucleotide sequence: TGTGCCAGCAGTTCCACAGGGGGCGCAGATGGCTACACCTTC.

V is TRBV19 and J is TRBJ2-1; 13 bases line up with TRBD2. The trim removed 5 bases at V and 1 base at J, leaving 8 bases unmatched. The length of the CDR3 is 18 residues. The germline gives CDR1 LNHDA, CDR2 SQIVND (reference sequence). The CDR3 DNA reads TGTGCCAGTAGTCTCTCCCCGGGACTAGCGGGATCCTACAATGAGCAGTTCTTC. Protein: CASSLSPGLAGSYNEQFF.

The V gene is TRBV6-1, the J gene TRBJ2-3, with D tentatively TRBD1 (8 bases). CDR1 is MNHNS, CDR2 SASEGT, per germline. Trimming shortened V by 6 bases and J by 2 bases, and 12 bases separated the two germline ends. The CDR3 sequence is 14 residues long. As DNA, the CDR3 is TGTGCCAGCAGGGACAGGGACTACACAGATACGCAGTATTTT. It translates to CASRDRDYTDTQYF.

The chain carries TRBV11-2 and TRBJ2-1; the match to TRBD2 covers 8 bases. Trimming cost V 1 base and J 3 bases; bases outside gene matches: 5. Per germline, CDR1 SGHAT and CDR2 FQNNGV. The CDR3 extends over 16 amino acids. The CDR3 DNA follows: TGTGCCAGCAGCTTAGTGACAGCGGGAGACTACAATGAGCAGTTCTTC. It is translated as CASSLVTAGDYNEQFF.

V gene TRBV18 combines with J gene TRBJ1-2; D is unresolved. The CDR3 loop spans 14 amino acids. V was cut by 2 bases and J by 8 bases, with 15 bases left in between. CDR1 is KGHSH, CDR2 LQKENI, per germline. In DNA form, the CDR3 reads TGTGCCAGCTCACCAGAGGAGCCGGCTTGGGGCTACACCTTC. This gives the protein CASSPEEPAWGYTF.

The rearrangement uses TRBV30 and TRBJ2-2; 10 positions match TRBD1. This CDR3 comprises 15 residues. Germline loops: CDR1 GTSNPN, CDR2 SVGIG (reference sequence). The trim removed 5 bases at V and 7 bases at J, leaving 10 bases unmatched. The CDR3 protein is CAWGGRQGAFGELFF. DNA of the CDR3: TGTGCCTGGGGGGGGAGACAGGGGGCTTTCGGGGAGCTGTTTTTT. The variable domain in full, with the rest retrieved from reference TRBV30 and TRBJ2-2, is SQTIHQWPATLVQPVGSPLSLECTVEGTSNPNLYWYRQAAGRGLQLLFYSVGIGQISSEVPQNLSASRPQDRQFILSSKKLLLSDSGFYLCAWGGRQGAFGELFFGEGSRLTVL.

Comment on this clone: Compared with germline, one end of the junction differs, possibly owing to a read error. CDR3 bases: TGTGCCAGCAGTGGCCCTTTTGAGAACCTTAACTATGGCTACGCCTTC. Translating gives CASSGPFENLNYGYAF. V usage is TRBV25-1 and J usage is TRBJ1-2; no firm D call. The CDR3 loop spans 16 amino acids. Germline values: CDR1 MGHDK, CDR2 SYGVNS.

This sequence joins TRBV27 and TRBJ2-1; unclear D gene. Germline CDR1 is MNHEY and CDR2 is SMNVEV (reference sequence). Deletions cut 6 bases from V and 10 bases from J, with 10 bases between. The CDR3 consists of 11 residues. CDR3 in amino acids: CASRRGREQFF. The CDR3 region has the DNA TGTGCCAGCAGACGAGGTAGGGAGCAGTTCTTC.